The clone carrying this T cell receptor beta chain was detected a few times. Its antigen is as yet unknown. This CDR3 is 17 amino acids long. Per the germline V gene, CDR1 is SEHNR and CDR2 is FQNEAQ (reference sequence). Trimming cost V 3 bases and J 0 bases, with 12 bases left between them. This specimen belongs to a study of response to subunit inactivated influenza vaccine. Each CDR3 protein is one row after TCRdb ran MiXCR on the RT-PCR reads. The data contain 550,000 to 600,000 distinct CDR3 sequences, about 12% of them seen just once; the ten biggest clones take up 10%. Study-level points and caveats: After each seasonal influenza vaccination, few new T cells are recruited, the authors suggested.

This specimen was PBMCs from blood, taken on the day of vaccination. V and J are TRBV7-9 and TRBJ2-6; D unclear. The source of this sequence is a man in his forties or fifties who received an inactivated influenza vaccine. CDR3 residues: CASSFEYTSSGANVLTF. DNA of the CDR3: TGTGCCAGCAGCTTCGAATATACCTCCTCTGGGGCCAACGTCCTGACTTTC.